This entry lists 26 T cell receptor beta chains sequenced from one sample in a study of blood T cell repertoires in COVID-19 (dated by TCRdb to about 2020). Libraries were constructed by the immunoSEQ multiplex PCR assay. Held by TCRdb, this immuneACCESS table contains in-frame sequences only and omits some clones. Under half of the omission traces to an unresolved V gene where checked; the cause of the rest is unknown. Counted in this sample were tens of thousands of clones; approximately 86% of them appeared once. Roughly 5% of the sample goes to the ten largest clones. Sequenced input: peripheral blood. These receptors were collected from a man aged 70-80 years with acute or convalescent COVID-19.

The chain joins TRBV6-5 to TRBJ2-7; tentative D call: TRBD1 (7 bases). Germline V CDR1 and CDR2: MNHEY, SVGAGI. This CDR3 is built from 14 residues. Trimming removed 8 bases at V and 4 bases at J, with 18 bases between. This chain's CDR3 is CASPAPRGEYEQYF. CDR3 nucleotides: TGTGCCAGCCCGGCCCCCAGGGGGGAGTACGAGCAGTACTTC.

This clone was found once. This CDR3 is CASSWGTGGETQYF. DNA of the CDR3: TGTGCCAGCAGCTGGGGGACAGGGGGCGAGACCCAGTACTTC. The rearrangement joins TRBV5-4 to TRBJ2-5, with 12 positions matching TRBD1. The V and J ends lost 3 bases and 5 bases, in that order; junction bases with no gene match: 2. CDR1 and CDR2 (germline): SGHNT, YYREEE (reference sequence). The CDR3 length is 14 residues. Filled out from reference TRBV5-4 and TRBJ2-5, the complete variable domain reads ETGVTQSPTHLIKTRGQQVTLRCSSQSGHNTVSWYQQALGQGPQFIFQYYREEENGRGNFPPRFSGLQFPNYSSELNVNALELDDSALYLCASSWGTGGETQYFGPGTRLLVL.

The chain joins TRBV5-1 to TRBJ2-7; 7 nucleotides match TRBD2. CDR1 is SGHRS and CDR2 is YFSETQ in the germline V gene. The CDR3 contains 15 residues. J was trimmed by 1 base and V by 2 bases; bases with no gene match: 6. CDR3 nucleotides: TGCGCCAGCAGCTTAATGCTGGGGGGGTCCTACGAGCAGTACTTC. It translates to CASSLMLGGSYEQYF.

This CDR3 is CASSLDRGDTGELFF. DNA of the CDR3: TGTGCCAGCAGCCTCGACAGGGGGGACACCGGGGAGCTGTTTTTT. The chain is built from TRBV5-5 and TRBJ2-2; 9 bases map to TRBD1. The CDR3 totals 15 residues. Germline assignment: CDR1 SGHKS and CDR2 YYEKEE (reference sequence). J lost 3 bases, V lost 4 bases, and 4 bases had no gene match.

The chain links TRBV3-1 (or the pseudogene TRBV3-2) to TRBJ2-3; D gene unclear. The CDR3 totals 16 residues. V lost 1 base and J 1 base, leaving 12 bases between the germline ends. Germline values: CDR1 LGHDT, CDR2 YNNKEL (reference sequence). The CDR3 is CASSQVGGPGTDTQYF. CDR3 bases: TGTGCCAGCAGCCAAGTTGGCGGCCCTGGCACAGATACGCAGTATTTT.

The V and J genes are TRBV9 and TRBJ2-2; 7 nucleotides agree with TRBD1. This CDR3 is 16 amino acids long. With V trimmed by 0 bases and J by 4 bases, 6 bases remained unmatched. Per the germline V gene, CDR1 is SGDLS and CDR2 is YYNGEE. This CDR3 reads CASSVGRGLGTGELFF. CDR3 bases: TGTGCCAGCAGCGTAGGTAGGGGGCTAGGCACCGGGGAGCTGTTTTTT.

The chain has TRBV5-1 and TRBJ2-7; D is perhaps TRBD1 (5 bases). Trimming removed 0 bases at V and 3 bases at J, with 16 bases between. Per the germline V gene, CDR1 is SGHRS and CDR2 is YFSETQ. This CDR3 contains 16 residues. CDR3 amino acids: CASSLEALAGYYEQYF. The CDR3 nucleotides read TGCGCCAGCAGCTTGGAAGCGCTGGCAGGGTACTACGAGCAGTACTTC.

The gene calls are TRBV19 and TRBJ1-6; the D is unclear. This CDR3 is 13 amino acids long. The ends were cut back, 3 bases at V and 13 bases at J, with 13 bases in the middle. The germline V gene encodes CDR1 LNHDA and CDR2 SQIVND (reference sequence). As DNA, the CDR3 is TGTGCCAGTAGTATCGGGGATTATAGGCCCCTCCACTTT. Protein: CASSIGDYRPLHF.

The chain is built from TRBV4-2 and TRBJ2-2; 9 positions agree with TRBD1. CDR1 and CDR2 from the germline V gene are LGHNA and YNFKEQ. The V gene end was trimmed by 5 bases and the J gene end by 7 bases; junction bases not matched to a gene: 14. This CDR3 is built from 17 residues. CDR3 in DNA: TGTGCCAGCAGCGCCCAAACAGGGGGCCTTGTTATCGGGGAGCTGTTTTTT. Protein: CASSAQTGGLVIGELFF.

The rearrangement joins TRBV18 to TRBJ1-5; 8 bases are shared with TRBD1. Germline values: CDR1 KGHSH, CDR2 LQKENI. This CDR3 is built from 16 residues. The trim removed 0 bases at V and 2 bases at J, leaving 3 bases unmatched. CDR3 loop: CASSPPDRVGNQPQHF. The DNA for the CDR3 is TGTGCCAGCTCACCACCGGACAGGGTGGGCAATCAGCCCCAGCATTTT.

The chain uses TRBV5-1 and TRBJ2-7; 7 nucleotides match TRBD1. Germline CDR1 is SGHRS and CDR2 is YFSETQ. V lost 0 bases, J lost 3 bases, and 6 bases stayed unmatched. This CDR3 is built from 15 residues. The CDR3 DNA reads as TGCGCCAGCAGCTTGGATCGGGCAGGGGGCTACGAGCAGTACTTC. The encoded protein is CASSLDRAGGYEQYF.

V usage is TRBV6-1 and J usage is TRBJ1-6; D remains unclear. Germline CDR1 MNHNS, CDR2 SASEGT. The CDR3 is made up of 13 amino acids. V shed 2 bases and J shed 6 bases, with 5 bases lying between them. This CDR3 reads CASSEQANSPLHF. CDR3 in DNA: TGTGCCAGCAGTGAACAGGCTAATTCACCCCTCCACTTT.

The chain uses TRBV11-2 and TRBJ2-7; 7 bases line up with TRBD1. V trimming: 5 bases; J trimming: 1 base; junction bases outside the gene matches: 11. Germline CDR1 and CDR2: SGHAT and FQNNGV. CDR3 length: 16 amino acids. CDR3 residues: CASSPWGTELSYEQYF. As DNA, the CDR3 is TGTGCCAGCAGCCCCTGGGGGACAGAGTTGTCCTACGAGCAGTACTTC. Full variable domain (missing parts from reference TRBV11-2 and TRBJ2-7): EAGVAQSPRYKIIEKRQSVAFWCNPISGHATLYWYQQILGQGPKLLIQFQNNGVVDDSQLPKDRFSAERLKGVDSTLKIQPAKLEDSAVYLCASSPWGTELSYEQYFGPGTRLTVT.

The chain uses TRBV19 and TRBJ2-5, with a tentative D call TRBD2 (5 bases). This CDR3 comprises 16 residues. Germline CDR1 is LNHDA and CDR2 is SQIVND (reference sequence). Trimming pared 3 bases from V and 6 bases from J, leaving 20 bases between. CDR3 sequence reads: CASSMVDSTRWKTQYF. CDR3 DNA: TGTGCCAGTAGTATGGTGGACTCAACCCGGTGGAAGACCCAGTACTTC.

The chain combines TRBV10-3 with TRBJ2-7, with D possibly being TRBD1 (6 bases). CDR3 length equals 15 residues. V was cut by 4 bases and J by 0 bases, with 13 bases left in between. Per the germline V gene, CDR1 is ENHRY and CDR2 is SYGVKD. The CDR3 sequence is CAISGDIMNSYEQYF. The CDR3 DNA is TGTGCCATCAGTGGGGACATCATGAACTCCTACGAGCAGTACTTC.

The V call is TRBV28, the J call TRBJ1-4; no firm D call. Looked up from germline, CDR1 is MDHEN and CDR2 is SYDVKM. Trimming pared 6 bases from V and 14 bases from J, leaving 19 bases between. The CDR3 covers 13 residues. CDR3 region: CASRTGSTSALFF. The CDR3 nucleotides are TGTGCCAGCAGGACTGGGTCTACAAGTGCTCTGTTTTTT.

The chain links TRBV5-1 to TRBJ2-1, with TRBD2 matching over 9 bases. This CDR3 comprises 17 residues. CDR1 is SGHRS, CDR2 YFSETQ, per germline. V was pared by 0 bases and J by 0 bases, with 4 bases of the junction left unmatched. This chain's CDR3 is CASSLEPSGVSYNEQFF. The CDR3 DNA reads TGCGCCAGCAGCTTGGAACCTAGCGGGGTCTCCTACAATGAGCAGTTCTTC.

This chain uses TRBV20-1 with TRBJ1-1; D call uncertain. The V gene's germline CDR1 is DFQATT and CDR2 SNEGSKA (reference sequence). Trimming pared 4 bases from V and 1 base from J, leaving 7 bases between. The CDR3 runs 12 residues. CDR3 loop: CSAIDGNTEAFF. The CDR3 DNA sequence: TGCAGTGCTATTGACGGGAACACTGAAGCTTTCTTT.

The gene calls are TRBV5-1 and TRBJ2-2; D possibly corresponds to TRBD1 (6 bases). There are 16 residues in the CDR3. The V gene lost 4 bases and the J gene lost 6 bases, with 19 bases spanning the gap. The germline gives CDR1 SGHRS, CDR2 YFSETQ. In DNA, the CDR3 is TGCGCCAGCAGCCCGGGGTGGGACACCTCGTCCGGGGAGCTGTTTTTT. It yields the protein CASSPGWDTSSGELFF.

V and J are TRBV6-5 and TRBJ1-2; 7 nucleotides align to TRBD1. V was pared by 5 bases and J by 3 bases, with 9 bases of the junction left unmatched. The V gene's germline CDR1 is MNHEY and CDR2 SVGAGI. The CDR3 has 15 residues. The CDR3, as DNA: TGTGCCAGCAGTCCCTCCGGGACAGCCGACTATGGCTACACCTTC. It translates to CASSPSGTADYGYTF.

A word on this clone: The same CDR3 can be traced to other DNA sequences in this sample. The CDR3 here is CASSQDRGGETQYF. Here the CDR3 DNA reads TGTGCCAGCAGCCAAGACAGGGGCGGAGAGACCCAGTACTTC. The chain is built from TRBV4-2 and TRBJ2-5, with a weak D call TRBD1 (6 bases). CDR3 length: 14 amino acids. Germline V gives CDR1 LGHNA, CDR2 YNFKEQ. Trimming left V 0 bases short and J 4 bases short, with 9 bases between.

The chain employs TRBV20-1 and TRBJ2-7, with D maybe TRBD1 (5 bases). The ends were cut back, 4 bases at V and 6 bases at J, with 13 bases in the middle. Germline CDR1 is DFQATT and CDR2 is SNEGSKA (reference sequence). The CDR3 has 12 residues. As DNA, the CDR3 is TGCAGTGCTAATGACCCAGGGCTCGAGCAGTACTTC. Translation gives CSANDPGLEQYF.

The chain joins TRBV11-2 to TRBJ2-3; TRBD2 aligns across 13 bases. This CDR3 spans 16 amino acids. The germline V gene has CDR1 SGHAT and CDR2 FQNNGV. The V segment lost 5 bases and the J segment 2 bases; nucleotides outside the gene matches: 4. In DNA, the CDR3 is TGTGCCAGCAGCCTCGGACTAGCGGGGGTCACAGATACGCAGTATTTT. Residues: CASSLGLAGVTDTQYF.

This chain uses TRBV2 with TRBJ1-1; D gene uncertain. CDR1 is SNHLY, CDR2 FYNNEI, per germline. The V and J ends lost 7 bases and 2 bases respectively, with 8 bases between them. The CDR3 loop spans 12 amino acids. For the CDR3, the DNA is TGTGCCAGCAAAGCCCGCAACACTGAAGCTTTCTTT. It codes for CASKARNTEAFF. Variable domain in full (rest from reference TRBV2 and TRBJ1-1): EPEVTQTPSHQVTQMGQEVILRCVPISNHLYFYWYRQILGQKVEFLVSFYNNEISEKSEIFDDQFSVERPDGSNFTLKIRSTKLEDSAMYFCASKARNTEAFFGQGTRLTVV.

The J gene is TRBJ2-2, the V gene TRBV18; tentative D call: TRBD1 (6 bases). V was clipped by 8 bases and J by 1 base, with 17 bases between them. Germline V CDR1 and CDR2: KGHSH, LQKENI. The CDR3 is 16 amino acids. This CDR3 is CASQADRYRNTGELFF. The CDR3 DNA is TGTGCCAGCCAAGCCGACAGGTACAGGAACACCGGGGAGCTGTTTTTT.

This chain joins TRBV3-1 (or the pseudogene TRBV3-2) and TRBJ2-3, with 10 bases that match TRBD2. Germline loops: CDR1 LGHDT, CDR2 YNNKEL (reference sequence). The CDR3 loop spans 18 amino acids. The V gene end was trimmed by 1 base and the J gene end by 1 base; junction bases not matched to a gene: 8. The CDR3 reads CASSQGLSGGARTDTQYF. In DNA, the CDR3 is TGTGCCAGCAGCCAAGGTCTAAGCGGGGGGGCCCGCACAGATACGCAGTATTTT.